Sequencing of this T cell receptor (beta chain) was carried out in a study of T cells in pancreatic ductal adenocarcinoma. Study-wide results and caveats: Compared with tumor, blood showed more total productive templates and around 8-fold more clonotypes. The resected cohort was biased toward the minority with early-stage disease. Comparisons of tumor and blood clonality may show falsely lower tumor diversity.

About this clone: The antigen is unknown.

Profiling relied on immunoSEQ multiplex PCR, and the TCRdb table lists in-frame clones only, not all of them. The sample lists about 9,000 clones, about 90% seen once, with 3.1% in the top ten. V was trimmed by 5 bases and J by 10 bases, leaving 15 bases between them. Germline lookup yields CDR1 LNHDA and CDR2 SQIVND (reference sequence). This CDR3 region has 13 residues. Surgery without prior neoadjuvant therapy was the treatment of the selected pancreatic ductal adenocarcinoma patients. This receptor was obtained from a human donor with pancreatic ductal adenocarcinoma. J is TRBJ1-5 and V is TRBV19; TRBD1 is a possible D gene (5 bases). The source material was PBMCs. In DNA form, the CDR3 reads TGTGCCAGTAGTGCCGAGTGGGGCGGACCCCAGCATTTT. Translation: CASSAEWGGPQHF. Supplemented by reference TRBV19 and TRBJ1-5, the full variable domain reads DGGITQSPKYLFRKEGQNVTLSCEQNLNHDAMYWYRQDPGQGLRLIYYSQIVNDFQKGDIAEGYSVSREKKESFPLTVTSAQKNPTAFYLCASSAEWGGPQHFGDGTRLSIL.